This passage covers 5 T cell receptor beta chains from one sample sequenced in a study of cytomegalovirus exposure and HLA in healthy donors. The PCR employed 60 Vbeta primers together with 13 Jbeta primers. Sequenced by immunoSEQ multiplex PCR; TCRdb stores in-frame clones only, minus some. The data contain some 160,000 clones, about four fifths of them singletons. Input material: PBMCs. These receptors originate from a woman aged 45-65 years in good health and CMV-seronegative.

This clone is a singleton in its sample. DNA of the CDR3: TGCGCCAGCAGCATCGACAGGGCGAACACCGGGGAGCTGTTTTTT. Its protein product is CASSIDRANTGELFF. The chain carries TRBV5-1 and TRBJ2-2; TRBD1 aligns across 7 bases. With 4 bases clipped from V and 0 bases from J, the junction kept 3 bases outside the gene matches. The CDR3 covers 15 residues. Germline-derived CDR1 and CDR2 are SGHRS and YFSETQ.

The chain links TRBV28 to TRBJ2-1, with 9 bases aligning to TRBD2. The CDR3 covers 15 residues. The germline CDR1 and CDR2 sequences are MDHEN and SYDVKM. V lost 3 bases to trimming and J lost 5 bases; unmatched junction nucleotides: 5. In DNA, the CDR3 is TGTGCCAGCAGTTTCCTGTTAGCGGGGGACAATGAGCAGTTCTTC. This encodes CASSFLLAGDNEQFF.

J is TRBJ2-3 and V is TRBV7-2; D gene unclear. V was clipped by 9 bases and J by 4 bases, with 8 bases between them. Germline loops: CDR1 SGHTA, CDR2 FQGNSA. The CDR3 totals 11 residues. Here the CDR3 reads CASRRADTQYF. DNA for the CDR3: TGTGCCAGTCGCCGGGCAGATACGCAGTATTTT. The complete variable domain, with remaining parts taken from reference TRBV7-2 and TRBJ2-3, reads GAGVSQSPSNKVTEKGKDVELRCDPISGHTALYWYRQSLGQGLEFLIYFQGNSAPDKSGLPSDRFSAERTGGSVSTLTIQRTQQEDSAVYLCASRRADTQYFGPGTRLTVL.

The V and J genes are TRBV10-1 and TRBJ2-2, with a possible D match to TRBD2 (5 bases). The V and J ends lost 10 bases and 4 bases respectively, with 13 bases between them. This CDR3 is built from 13 residues. CDR1 and CDR2 (germline): WNHNN, SYGVQD (reference sequence). The CDR3 nucleotides read TGCGCCACGCGGGTAGATGCCACCGGGGAGCTGTTTTTT. This codes for CATRVDATGELFF.

This chain uses TRBV10-1 with TRBJ2-2; 7 bases are shared with TRBD2. The CDR3 covers 17 residues. The J segment lost 5 bases and the V segment lost 0 bases, leaving 9 bases of the junction unmatched. From germline, CDR1 is WNHNN and CDR2 SYGVQD (reference sequence). The CDR3 spells CASSESWAGEDTGELFF. The CDR3 nucleotides read TGCGCCAGCAGTGAGTCATGGGCGGGAGAAGATACCGGGGAGCTGTTTTTT.